This T cell receptor (beta chain) was retrieved from a study of blood T cell repertoires in COVID-19. V was clipped by 5 bases and J by 7 bases; unmatched bases: 6. CDR1 and CDR2 (germline): SGHDT, YYEEEE. The CDR3 is made up of 12 amino acids. In the original processing: Amplification of reference gene primers provided the estimated nucleated cell counts. Clones were read by immunoSEQ multiplex PCR, and TCRdb kept only the in-frame ones, dropping some. The D gene and trimming were derived from the DNA, and the V and J assignments and clone size from that table. Of roughly 340,000 clones in the sample, 89% were seen once.

The source of this sequence is a woman between 25 and 40 years old with COVID-19, enrolled during active disease. Specimen: peripheral blood. The chain has TRBV5-6 and TRBJ2-7, with 7 bases aligning to TRBD1. CDR3 in DNA: TGTGCCAGCAGTTACCCAGGGGGTGAGCAGTACTTC. Translated: CASSYPGGEQYF.